Below are 5 T cell receptor beta chains sequenced from a single sample in a study of blood T cell repertoires in COVID-19. Using immunoSEQ multiplex PCR, the repertoire was profiled, and TCRdb retains in-frame clones only, with some absent. This table has roughly 220,000 clones, approximately 81% appearing once. Sequenced input: peripheral blood. The receptors shown here come from a man under 40 with active or convalescent COVID-19.

The genes are TRBV2 and TRBJ1-1, with TRBD1 identical over 9 bases. Unmatched junction bases numbered 10, after V lost 7 bases and J lost 1 base. The CDR3 consists of 16 residues. Germline V lookup: CDR1 SNHLY, CDR2 FYNNEI. The CDR3 protein is CASKYLPGQGNTEAFF. The CDR3 DNA reads TGTGCCAGCAAATATTTGCCGGGACAGGGGAACACTGAAGCTTTCTTT.

This chain connects TRBV5-8 to TRBJ2-2; 9 bases line up with TRBD2. The V segment lost 6 bases and the J segment 0 bases; nucleotides outside the gene matches: 3. The CDR3 runs to 15 residues. Germline CDR1 reads SGHTS; CDR2 reads YDEGEE. In DNA form, the CDR3 reads TGTGCCAGCACCCGACTAGCGGCGAACACCGGGGAGCTGTTTTTT. Encoded protein: CASTRLAANTGELFF.

This clone was picked up one time. This chain joins TRBV7-9 and TRBJ2-7, with a possible D match to TRBD1 (5 bases). Per the germline V gene, CDR1 is SEHNR and CDR2 is FQNEAQ (reference sequence). The V end lost 5 bases, the J end lost 0 bases, and 11 bases lay between the germline ends. The CDR3 length is 14 residues. CDR3 nucleotide sequence: TGTGCCAGCAGCCCCGACAGCCGCTCCTACGAGCAGTACTTC. Amino acids: CASSPDSRSYEQYF.

The J gene is TRBJ1-2, the V gene TRBV19; D remains ambiguous. There are 11 residues in the CDR3. Trimming cost V 5 bases and J 8 bases, with 9 bases left between them. Germline V gene sequence: CDR1 LNHDA, CDR2 SQIVND (reference sequence). CDR3 sequence reads: CASSYSAGYTF. CDR3 DNA sequence: TGTGCCAGTAGTTACAGTGCCGGCTACACCTTC.

The CDR3 bases are TGTGCCAGCAGTTTAGGGGGACAGGGGAAGAACACTGAAGCTTTCTTT. Translating it yields CASSLGGQGKNTEAFF. This chain links TRBV27 with TRBJ1-1; 10 nucleotides align to TRBD1. Losses at the gene ends were 2 bases for V and 1 base for J; bases not matched to a gene: 4. CDR3 length: 16 amino acids. Germline V gene data show CDR1 as MNHEY and CDR2 as SMNVEV (reference sequence).